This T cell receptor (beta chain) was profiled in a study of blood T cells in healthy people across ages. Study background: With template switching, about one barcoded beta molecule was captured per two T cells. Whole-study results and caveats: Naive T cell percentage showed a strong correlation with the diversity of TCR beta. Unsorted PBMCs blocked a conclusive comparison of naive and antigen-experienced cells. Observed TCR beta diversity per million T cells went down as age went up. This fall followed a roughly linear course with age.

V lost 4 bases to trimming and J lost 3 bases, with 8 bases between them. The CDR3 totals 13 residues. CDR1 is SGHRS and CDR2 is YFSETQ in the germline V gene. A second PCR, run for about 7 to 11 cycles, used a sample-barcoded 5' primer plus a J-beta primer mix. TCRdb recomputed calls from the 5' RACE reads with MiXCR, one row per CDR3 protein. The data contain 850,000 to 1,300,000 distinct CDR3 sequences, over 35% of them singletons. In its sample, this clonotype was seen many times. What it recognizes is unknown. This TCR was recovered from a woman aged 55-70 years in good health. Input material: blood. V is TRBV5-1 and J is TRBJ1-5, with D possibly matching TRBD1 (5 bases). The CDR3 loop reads CASSPGPNQPQHF. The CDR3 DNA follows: TGCGCCAGCAGCCCGGGACCCAATCAGCCCCAGCATTTT. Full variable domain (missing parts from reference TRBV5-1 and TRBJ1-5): KAGVTQTPRYLIKTRGQQVTLSCSPISGHRSVSWYQQTPGQGLQFLFEYFSETQRNKGNFPGRFSGRQFSNSRSEMNVSTLELGDSALYLCASSPGPNQPQHFGDGTRLSIL.